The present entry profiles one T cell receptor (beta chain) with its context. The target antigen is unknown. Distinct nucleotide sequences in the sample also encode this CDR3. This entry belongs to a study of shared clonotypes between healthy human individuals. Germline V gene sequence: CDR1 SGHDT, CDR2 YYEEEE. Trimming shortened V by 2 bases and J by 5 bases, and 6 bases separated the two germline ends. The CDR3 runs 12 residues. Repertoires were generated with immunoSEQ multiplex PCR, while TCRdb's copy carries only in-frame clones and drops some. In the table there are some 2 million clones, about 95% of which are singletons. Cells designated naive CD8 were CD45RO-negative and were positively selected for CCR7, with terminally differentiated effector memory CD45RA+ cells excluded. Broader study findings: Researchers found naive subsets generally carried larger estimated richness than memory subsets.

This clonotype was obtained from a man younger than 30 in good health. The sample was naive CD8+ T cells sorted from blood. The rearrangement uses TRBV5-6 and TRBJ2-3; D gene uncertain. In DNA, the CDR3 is TGTGCCAGCAGCTTAGGCGGAGATACGCAGTATTTT. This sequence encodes CASSLGGDTQYF.